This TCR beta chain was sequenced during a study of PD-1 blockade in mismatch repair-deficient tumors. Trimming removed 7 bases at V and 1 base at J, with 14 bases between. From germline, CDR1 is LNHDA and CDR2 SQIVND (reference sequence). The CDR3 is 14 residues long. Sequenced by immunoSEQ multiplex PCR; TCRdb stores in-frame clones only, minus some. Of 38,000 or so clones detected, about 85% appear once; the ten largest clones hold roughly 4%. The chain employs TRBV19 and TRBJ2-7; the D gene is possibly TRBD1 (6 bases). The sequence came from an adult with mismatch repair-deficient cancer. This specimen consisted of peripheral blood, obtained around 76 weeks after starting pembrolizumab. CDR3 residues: CASTLGTGSYEQYF. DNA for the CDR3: TGTGCCAGTACCCTAGGAACAGGGTCCTACGAGCAGTACTTC. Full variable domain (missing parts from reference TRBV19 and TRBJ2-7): DGGITQSPKYLFRKEGQNVTLSCEQNLNHDAMYWYRQDPGQGLRLIYYSQIVNDFQKGDIAEGYSVSREKKESFPLTVTSAQKNPTAFYLCASTLGTGSYEQYFGPGTRLTVT.